This TCR beta chain originates from a study of T-cell reconstitution after alpha-beta-depleted transplantation in children. The CDR3 totals 16 residues. The V gene end was trimmed by 0 bases and the J gene end by 4 bases; junction bases not matched to a gene: 7. Per the germline V gene, CDR1 is SGHRS and CDR2 is YFSETQ. Preparing the TCRbeta library involved the use of unique molecular identifiers. A single record per CDR3 protein comes from TCRdb applying MiXCR to the PCR reads. Found here are about 360,000 distinct CDR3 sequences, roughly 15% of them singletons; the top ten hold approximately 4.2%.

The TCR sequence derives from a human donor who donated a stem cell graft to a child with Fanconi anemia. Sequences were derived from PBMCs, sampled from the stem cell graft. The V gene is TRBV5-1, the J gene TRBJ2-4; 7 nucleotides line up with TRBD1. CDR3 nucleotide sequence: TGCGCCAGCAGCTTGGCGCAGGGGGACGGGAAAAACATTCAGTACTTC. The encoded protein is CASSLAQGDGKNIQYF.